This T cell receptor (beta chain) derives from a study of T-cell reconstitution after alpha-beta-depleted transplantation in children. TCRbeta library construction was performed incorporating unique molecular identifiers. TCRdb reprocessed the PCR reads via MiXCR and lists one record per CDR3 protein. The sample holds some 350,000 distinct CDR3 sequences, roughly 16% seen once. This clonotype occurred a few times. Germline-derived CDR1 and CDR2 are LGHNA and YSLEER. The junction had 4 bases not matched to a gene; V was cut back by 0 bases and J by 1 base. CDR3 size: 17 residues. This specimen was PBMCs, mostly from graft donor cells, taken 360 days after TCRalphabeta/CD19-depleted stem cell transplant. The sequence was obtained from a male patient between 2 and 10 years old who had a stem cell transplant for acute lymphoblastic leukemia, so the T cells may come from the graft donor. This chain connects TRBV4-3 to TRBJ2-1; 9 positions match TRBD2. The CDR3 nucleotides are TGCGCCAGCAGCCAAGAAGGGCTAGCGGGATCCTACAATGAGCAGTTCTTC. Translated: CASSQEGLAGSYNEQFF.